This section outlines one TCR beta chain sequence together with its context. What it binds is not known. The data stem from a study of T cells in Graves' hyperthyroidism and ophthalmopathy. Researchers took RNA transcripts and amplified the TCR beta CDR3 regions from them. HTBI primers drove first-round RT-PCR of the TCR CDR3. TCRdb itself ran the multiplex PCR reads through MiXCR, one entry per CDR3 protein. The sample lists 640,000 or so distinct CDR3 sequences, roughly 14% occurring once. Reasons for excluding patients were uncontrolled infection, other autoimmune disease, pregnancy or lactation. The diagnoses drew upon clinical symptoms, serum thyroxine and TRAb, thyroid ultrasound and orbital computed tomography. General study findings and limits: Most thyroid clonotypes that were expanded above 0.001 also turned up in blood.

Between the trimmed V and J ends, which lost 3 bases and 2 bases, there was a span of 12 bases. Germline values: CDR1 SNHLY, CDR2 FYNNEI. CDR3 length: 15 residues. Sequenced: blood. This receptor was obtained from a woman between 40 and 50 years old with Graves' ophthalmopathy. V usage is TRBV2 and J usage is TRBJ2-3; TRBD2 might be the D (5 bases). CDR3 DNA sequence: TGTGCCAGCAGTGATGGGAGCCAATTCACAGATACGCAGTATTTT. Amino acids: CASSDGSQFTDTQYF.